This T cell receptor (beta chain) originates from a study of early T cells in non-severe SARS-CoV-2 infection. Via MiXCR, TCRdb re-called the 5' RACE reads, giving one row per CDR3 protein. The sample lists some 53,000 distinct CDR3 sequences, approximately 8% occurring once. The CDR3 covers 17 residues. Germline lookup yields CDR1 SGDLS and CDR2 YYNGEE. With 0 bases clipped from V and 3 bases from J, the junction kept 9 bases outside the gene matches. This clonotype has a handful of counts. The TCR was taken from an adult who was a healthcare worker with PCR-confirmed SARS-CoV-2 infection or an uninfected control (not recorded which). Sequencing input: whole blood. The chain couples TRBV9 to TRBJ2-1; 7 bases are shared with TRBD2. Written as DNA, the CDR3 is TGTGCCAGCAGCGTAGGGTTGGCGGGAGTCTTCTACAATGAGCAGTTCTTC. It translates to CASSVGLAGVFYNEQFF.